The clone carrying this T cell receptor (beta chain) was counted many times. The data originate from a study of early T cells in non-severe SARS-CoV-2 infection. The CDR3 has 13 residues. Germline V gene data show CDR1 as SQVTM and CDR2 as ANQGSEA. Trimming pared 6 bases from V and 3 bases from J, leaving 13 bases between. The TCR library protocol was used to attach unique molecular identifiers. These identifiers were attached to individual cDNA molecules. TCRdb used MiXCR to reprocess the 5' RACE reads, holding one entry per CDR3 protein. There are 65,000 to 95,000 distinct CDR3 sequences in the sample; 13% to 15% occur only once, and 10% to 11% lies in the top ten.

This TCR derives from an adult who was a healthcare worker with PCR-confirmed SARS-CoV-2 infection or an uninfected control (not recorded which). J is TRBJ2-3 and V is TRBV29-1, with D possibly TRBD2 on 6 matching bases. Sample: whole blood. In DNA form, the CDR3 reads TGCAGCGTGACCACGGAGGGTACAGATACGCAGTATTTT. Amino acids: CSVTTEGTDTQYF.